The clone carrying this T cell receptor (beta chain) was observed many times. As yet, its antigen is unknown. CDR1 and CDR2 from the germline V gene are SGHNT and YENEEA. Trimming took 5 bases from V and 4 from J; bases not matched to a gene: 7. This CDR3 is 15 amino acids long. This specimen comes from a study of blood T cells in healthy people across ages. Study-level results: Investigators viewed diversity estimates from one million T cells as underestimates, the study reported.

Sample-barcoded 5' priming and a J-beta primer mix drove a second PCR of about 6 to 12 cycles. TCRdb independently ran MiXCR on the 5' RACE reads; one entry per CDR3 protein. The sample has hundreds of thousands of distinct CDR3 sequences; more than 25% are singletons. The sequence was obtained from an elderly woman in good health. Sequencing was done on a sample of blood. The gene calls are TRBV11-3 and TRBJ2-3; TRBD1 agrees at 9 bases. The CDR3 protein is CASSKDRGRSDTQYF. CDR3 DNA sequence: TGTGCCAGCAGCAAGGACAGGGGACGGTCAGATACGCAGTATTTT.